The sequence of this T cell receptor beta chain was determined in a study of response to subunit inactivated influenza vaccine. About this clonotype: Its antigen is still unknown.

TCRdb redid the calling of the RT-PCR reads with MiXCR, one entry per CDR3 protein. The sample records about 700,000 distinct CDR3 sequences, roughly 14% being singletons. General study points: After each seasonal influenza vaccination, few new T cells are recruited, the authors suggested.

V gave up 4 bases and J gave up 5 bases; unmatched junction bases: 8. Germline CDR1 and CDR2: SGHRS and YFSETQ. This CDR3 has 15 residues. The chain links TRBV5-1 to TRBJ2-4; TRBD2 agrees at 8 bases. The starting material was PBMCs from blood, obtained approximately 15 days before vaccination. The TCR sequence derives from a man between 50 and 59 years old who received an inactivated influenza vaccine. The CDR3 DNA reads as TGCGCCAGCAGCGTGCCGGGACTAGGGCAAAACATTCAGTACTTC. Translating gives CASSVPGLGQNIQYF.